This T cell receptor beta chain was sequenced during a study of CD8 T cells in Susac syndrome. The sequenced target, TCR beta, came from blood CD8+ and CD4+ T cells. Healthy donors served as the controls. They were matched for age and sex. The RNA, roughly 0.5 to 1 ug, was put through reverse transcription using random hexamers. Multiplex PCR with immunoSEQ amplified the TCR beta CDR3 across 54 Vbeta and 13 Jbeta. One entry per CDR3 protein results from TCRdb running MiXCR on the immunoSEQ multiplex PCR reads. The sample consists of about 190,000 distinct CDR3 sequences, approximately 95% of them appearing once. J was trimmed by 5 bases and V by 1 base; bases with no gene match: 6. The CDR3 contains 14 residues. Germline V gene data show CDR1 as SQVTM and CDR2 as ANQGSEA.

The sequenced sample was CD4+ T cells from PBMCs. The rearrangement links TRBV29-1 to TRBJ2-5; 8 bases map to TRBD1. The source of this sequence is a human donor in good health. The CDR3 DNA sequence: TGCAGCGTTGAAGGACAGGGGTCGAGGGAGACCCAGTACTTC. Translated: CSVEGQGSRETQYF.